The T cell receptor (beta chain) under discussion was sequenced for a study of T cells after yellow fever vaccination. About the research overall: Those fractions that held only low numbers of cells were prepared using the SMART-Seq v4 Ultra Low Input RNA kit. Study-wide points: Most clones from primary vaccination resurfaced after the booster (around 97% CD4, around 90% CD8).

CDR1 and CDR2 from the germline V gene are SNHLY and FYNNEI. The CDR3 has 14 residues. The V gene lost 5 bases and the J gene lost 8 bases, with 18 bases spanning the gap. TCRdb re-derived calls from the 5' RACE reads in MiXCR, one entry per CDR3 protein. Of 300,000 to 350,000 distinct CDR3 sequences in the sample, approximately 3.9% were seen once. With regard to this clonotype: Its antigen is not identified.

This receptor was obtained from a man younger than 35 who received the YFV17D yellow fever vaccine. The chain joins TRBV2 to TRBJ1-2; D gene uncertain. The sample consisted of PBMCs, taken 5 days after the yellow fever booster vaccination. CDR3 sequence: CASSLGPLRHGYTF. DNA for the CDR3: TGTGCCAGCAGTTTGGGCCCTTTGAGGCACGGCTACACCTTC.